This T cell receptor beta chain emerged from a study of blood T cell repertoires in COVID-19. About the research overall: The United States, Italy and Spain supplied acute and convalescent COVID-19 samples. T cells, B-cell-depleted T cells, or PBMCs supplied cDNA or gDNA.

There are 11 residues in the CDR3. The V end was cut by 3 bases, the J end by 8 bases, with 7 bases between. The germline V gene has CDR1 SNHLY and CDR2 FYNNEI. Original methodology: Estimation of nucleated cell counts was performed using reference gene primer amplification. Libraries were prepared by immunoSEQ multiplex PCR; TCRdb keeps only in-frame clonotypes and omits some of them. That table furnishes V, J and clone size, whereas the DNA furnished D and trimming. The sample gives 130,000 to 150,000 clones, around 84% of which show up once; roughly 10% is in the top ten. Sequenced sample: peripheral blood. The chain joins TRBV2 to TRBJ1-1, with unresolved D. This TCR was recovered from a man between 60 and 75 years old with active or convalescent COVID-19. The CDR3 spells CASSDFFEAFF. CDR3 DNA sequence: TGTGCCAGCAGTGACTTTTTCGAAGCTTTCTTT.